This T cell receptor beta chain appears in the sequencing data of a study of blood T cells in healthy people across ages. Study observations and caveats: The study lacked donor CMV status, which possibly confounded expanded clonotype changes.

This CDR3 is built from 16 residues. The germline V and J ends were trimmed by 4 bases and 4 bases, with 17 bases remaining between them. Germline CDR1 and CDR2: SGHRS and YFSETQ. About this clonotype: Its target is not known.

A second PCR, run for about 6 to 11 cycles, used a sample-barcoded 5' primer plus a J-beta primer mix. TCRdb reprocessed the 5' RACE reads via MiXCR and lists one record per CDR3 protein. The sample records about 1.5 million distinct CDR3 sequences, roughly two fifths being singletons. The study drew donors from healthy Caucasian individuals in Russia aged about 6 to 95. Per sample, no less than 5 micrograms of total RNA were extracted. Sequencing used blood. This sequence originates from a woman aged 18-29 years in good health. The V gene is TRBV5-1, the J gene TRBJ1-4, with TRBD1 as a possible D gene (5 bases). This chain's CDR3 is CASSPSSSGGNEKLFF. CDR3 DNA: TGCGCCAGCAGCCCGTCCTCTTCTGGGGGTAATGAAAAACTGTTTTTT. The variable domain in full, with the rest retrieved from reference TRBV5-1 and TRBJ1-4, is KAGVTQTPRYLIKTRGQQVTLSCSPISGHRSVSWYQQTPGQGLQFLFEYFSETQRNKGNFPGRFSGRQFSNSRSEMNVSTLELGDSALYLCASSPSSSGGNEKLFFGSGTQLSVL.